Listed below are T cell receptor beta chains from one sample, sequenced in a study of glioma-infiltrating T cells. MiXCR, applied by TCRdb to the multiplex PCR reads, yields one record per CDR3 protein. The repertoire includes approximately 100,000 distinct CDR3 sequences, around 29% of them detected once, and 44% sits in the top ten. Sequencing was performed on glioma tissue, nonneoplastic brain tissue, or PBMCs (not recorded which). The origin of the receptors is a human donor with low-grade glioma or glioblastoma, undergoing nonglioma brain surgery, or in good health (not recorded which). Each CDR3 is given with its conserved first and last residue. Size values are once, few and many counts, or a class for expanded clones, and some rows have none.

j_call | v_call | clone_size | cdr3_aa
TRBJ1-4 | TRBV27 | many | CASNPKGTRSEKLFF
TRBJ2-2 | TRBV12-3/TRBV12-4 | few | CASTGATGELFF
TRBJ1-1 | TRBV7-6 | - | CASSLQGQGAFF
TRBJ2-5 | TRBV7-2 | many | CASSHPGLQETQYF
TRBJ2-1 | TRBV6-6 | many | CASSYDSGGAFSSYNEQFF
TRBJ2-3 | TRBV7-2 | - | CAGSLLPGQGTDTKYF
TRBJ2-3 | TRBV12-3/TRBV12-4 | - | CASSLISGTGRDTQYF
TRBJ1-1 | TRBV6-1 | many | CASSHGRAEAFF
TRBJ2-5 | TRBV4-1 | - | CASRQVEIETQYF
TRBJ2-3 | TRBV6-1 | - | CASSEPGTSGGTDTQYF
TRBJ2-1 | TRBV7-2 | - | CASSLVGGRPNEQFF
TRBJ1-1 | TRBV6-1 | many | CASSRPGRRTEAFF
TRBJ1-2 | TRBV7-9 | many | CASSLMGYQNGYTF
TRBJ2-3 | TRBV20-1 | many | CSAIPGRTTDTQYF
TRBJ1-2 | TRBV3-1 | many | CASRHHRSYGYTF
TRBJ1-3 | TRBV7-9 | - | CASSLGAGNTIYF
TRBJ1-1 | TRBV28 | many | CASSLRGSTEAFF
TRBJ2-7 | TRBV4-3 | few | CASSQAQGPSEQYF
TRBJ1-2 | TRBV7-2 | many | CASSLVFWDYTF
TRBJ2-1 | TRBV6-1 | many | CASRLGQGLLNEQFF
TRBJ1-1 | TRBV7-2 | few | CASSNPLGFSGAFF
TRBJ1-6 | TRBV19 | few | CASMSNNNSPLHF
TRBJ1-1 | TRBV19 | few | CATRTGATNTEAFF
TRBJ1-5 | TRBV19 | many | CATLHQPQHF
TRBJ2-2 | TRBV29-1 | few | CSVRTPNTGELFF
TRBJ1-2 | TRBV28 | once | CASSRLGFEANYGYTF
TRBJ2-7 | TRBV29-1 | few | CSVPSTEGGLYEQYF
TRBJ2-3 | TRBV7-2 | few | CASSLVGRSGGGTDTQYF
TRBJ2-1 | TRBV19 | few | CASSVTRYPNEQFF
TRBJ2-1 | TRBV5-1 | few | CASSPRDRDNEQFF
TRBJ2-1 | TRBV7-2 | many | CASTLSSEGYNEQFF
TRBJ1-6 | TRBV7-3 | - | CASSLSSLDSPLHF
TRBJ1-3 | TRBV4-3 | many | CASSQGFGDRGPPGNTIYF
TRBJ2-5 | TRBV6-2/TRBV6-3 | many | CASSYRVGGAETQYF
TRBJ1-1 | TRBV7-9 | many | CASSLPQAEAFF
TRBJ2-7 | TRBV6-6 | few | CASSYVNEQYF
- | TRBV5-5 | - | CASSLAVTQETQYF
TRBJ2-7 | TRBV6-1 | many | CASITNYEQYF
TRBJ1-1 | TRBV6-1 | many | CASSPLGAETEAFF
TRBJ1-4 | TRBV29-1 | - | CSVRIPKTEKLFF
TRBJ1-5 | TRBV30 | - | CAWSVGATANQPQHF
TRBJ2-1 | TRBV7-2 | many | CASSLGRGDYNEQFF
TRBJ2-1 | TRBV6-1 | many | CASSSGSGLDEQFF
TRBJ2-3 | TRBV12-3/TRBV12-4 | once | CASSLTGYGGADTQYF
TRBJ2-3 | TRBV7-2 | many | CASSPRGRRGTDTQYF
TRBJ2-5 | TRBV6-1 | many | CASGWGQRGETQYF
TRBJ1-6 | TRBV28 | many | CASSLADRGGSPLHF
TRBJ2-1 | TRBV20-1 | many | CSARSLGTADNEQFF
TRBJ1-2 | TRBV20-1 | many | CSARDLRAGFGYTF
TRBJ2-7 | TRBV12-3/TRBV12-4 | few | CASSLVSSSYEQYF
TRBJ1-2 | TRBV2 | - | CASSEGTGSYGYTF
TRBJ2-3 | TRBV20-1 | many | CSASTDTQYF
TRBJ2-7 | TRBV20-1 | many | CSARAGQPSYEQYF
TRBJ2-3 | TRBV12-3/TRBV12-4 | many | CASSSGSRASDTQYF
TRBJ1-4 | TRBV12-3/TRBV12-4 | once | CASRSDPGAYEKLFF